This T cell receptor beta chain was documented in a study of OX40 agonist ivuxolimab in advanced cancers. Study at large: The dose-escalation group included hepatocellular carcinoma, melanoma, renal cell carcinoma and head and neck cancer.

TCRdb's copy holds only in-frame clones and misses some; the assay was immunoSEQ multiplex PCR. The table records roughly 80,000 clones, about 89% of them present only once. The V gene lost 3 bases and the J gene lost 7 bases, with 16 bases spanning the gap. CDR1 is MDHEN, CDR2 SYDVKM, per germline. The CDR3 covers 14 residues. The TCR comes from an adult with an advanced solid tumor such as melanoma, head and neck, liver or kidney cancer. The rearrangement joins TRBV28 to TRBJ2-7; the D call may be TRBD1 or TRBD2 (5 bases each). The source was CD4+ or CD8+ T cells sorted from blood, collected in a trial of the OX40 agonist ivuxolimab. The chain's CDR3 is CASSFIGEGWEQYF. CDR3 nucleotides: TGTGCCAGCAGTTTTATCGGAGAGGGGTGGGAGCAGTACTTC. The full variable domain, in which reference TRBV28 and TRBJ2-7 provide the parts outside the CDR3, is DVKVTQSSRYLVKRTGEKVFLECVQDMDHENMFWYRQDPGLGLRLIYFSYDVKMKEKGDIPEGYSVSREKKERFSLILESASTNQTSMYLCASSFIGEGWEQYFGPGTRLTVT.